What follows are 26 T cell receptor beta chains derived from one specimen sequenced in a study of CD8 T cells in ankylosing spondylitis. MiXCR, applied by TCRdb to the 5' RACE reads, yields one record per CDR3 protein. The sample contains 130,000 or so distinct CDR3 sequences, approximately 17% of which appear only once. Study-level findings and limits: Seven or eight highly homologous variants made up a TCR beta motif, and this motif appeared characteristic of ankylosing spondylitis blood.

No antigen has been assigned to these receptors. Sequencing was carried out using blood, either unsorted or a sorted T cell fraction (not recorded which). The origin of the receptors is a male donor with ankylosing spondylitis.

This clonotype has only a few counts. V and J are TRBV9 and TRBJ2-5; D is perhaps TRBD2 (5 bases). CDR3 length: 13 amino acids. Trimming shortened V by 1 base and J by 3 bases, and 7 bases separated the two germline ends. Per germline, CDR1 SGDLS and CDR2 YYNGEE. In DNA form, the CDR3 reads TGTGCCAGCAGCGTAATGGAGGAAGAGACCCAGTACTTC. It encodes CASSVMEEETQYF.

Only a few counts were recorded for this clonotype. CDR3: CASRRDFHEQYF. The CDR3 DNA sequence: TGTGCCAGCAGGAGGGATTTCCACGAGCAGTACTTC. The chain recombines TRBV28 with TRBJ2-7, with D possibly matching TRBD2 (5 bases). The germline CDR1 and CDR2 sequences are MDHEN and SYDVKM. Deletions cut 6 bases from V and 5 bases from J, with 11 bases between. The CDR3 has 12 amino acids.

V usage is TRBV29-1 and J usage is TRBJ1-2; 8 nucleotides align to TRBD1. The V segment lost 0 bases and the J segment 5 bases; nucleotides outside the gene matches: 14. The CDR3 covers 17 residues. From germline, CDR1 is SQVTM and CDR2 ANQGSEA. The CDR3 DNA follows: TGCAGCGTTGAAGATCTTCCGATAGGACAGGGATATTATGGCTACACCTTC. Amino acid sequence: CSVEDLPIGQGYYGYTF.

This clonotype turned up a few times. V usage is TRBV7-6 and J usage is TRBJ1-1; tentatively, D is TRBD1 (6 bases). V lost 7 bases and J lost 8, with 11 bases in between. In germline, CDR1 is SGHVS, CDR2 FNYEAQ. This CDR3 region has 11 residues. The DNA for the CDR3 is TGTGCCAGCACCATGGGGACAGAAGCTTTCTTT. It translates to CASTMGTEAFF.

This chain uses TRBV14 with TRBJ2-7; D is undetermined. This CDR3 has 14 residues. In germline, CDR1 is SGHDN, CDR2 FVKESK. V was pared by 6 bases and J by 4 bases, with 16 bases between. This chain's CDR3 is CASSPRFGRYEQYF. The CDR3 nucleotides are TGTGCCAGCAGTCCAAGATTCGGAAGATACGAGCAGTACTTC. Variable domain in full (rest from reference TRBV14 and TRBJ2-7): EAGVTQFPSHSVIEKGQTVTLRCDPISGHDNLYWYRRVMGKEIKFLLHFVKESKQDESGMPNNRFLAERTGGTYSTLKVQPAELEDSGVYFCASSPRFGRYEQYFGPGTRLTVT.

The chain carries TRBV7-9 and TRBJ1-6, with D perhaps matching TRBD1 (5 bases). Germline lookup yields CDR1 SEHNR and CDR2 FQNEAQ (reference sequence). The CDR3 runs to 15 residues. The V gene lost 7 bases and the J gene lost 7 bases, with 17 bases spanning the gap. This chain's CDR3 is CASTSVGTENSPLHF. CDR3 DNA sequence: TGTGCCAGCACCTCTGTCGGGACGGAGAATTCACCCCTCCACTTT.

This clonotype showed up just a few times. The V call is TRBV27, the J call TRBJ2-1, with a weak D call TRBD1 (6 bases). V lost 3 bases to trimming and J lost 8 bases, with 14 bases between them. This CDR3 region has 14 residues. Per the germline V gene, CDR1 is MNHEY and CDR2 is SMNVEV (reference sequence). The CDR3 here is CASSLVGEGDEQFF. DNA of the CDR3: TGTGCCAGCAGTTTGGTGGGAGAGGGGGATGAGCAGTTCTTC.

Ten or more counts support this clonotype. V is TRBV28 and J is TRBJ2-1; D possibly corresponds to TRBD1 (6 bases). The length of the CDR3 is 13 residues. V gave up 5 bases and J gave up 10 bases, with 15 bases separating them. Germline V lookup: CDR1 MDHEN, CDR2 SYDVKM. CDR3 in DNA: TGTGCCAGCAGTCCAGTACCCGGGACAGAGCAGTTCTTC. This translates into CASSPVPGTEQFF.

This chain links TRBV6-5 with TRBJ2-1; 9 bases are a match to TRBD1. Looked up from germline, CDR1 is MNHEY and CDR2 is SVGAGI. The CDR3 runs to 15 residues. The V and J ends lost 4 bases and 7 bases, in that order; junction bases with no gene match: 8. CDR3 sequence reads: CASSLGQGMGNEQFF. The CDR3 nucleotides read TGTGCCAGCAGTTTAGGACAGGGGATGGGGAATGAGCAGTTCTTC.

The chain uses TRBV4-1 and TRBJ1-5; no reliable D call. CDR1 and CDR2 from the germline V gene are MGHRA and YSYEKL. The length of the CDR3 is 15 residues. V gave up 1 base and J gave up 4 bases, with 11 bases separating them. DNA for the CDR3: TGCGCCAGCAGCCAAGTGGTCACAGCGAATCAGCCCCAGCATTTT. This codes for CASSQVVTANQPQHF.

Turning to this clonotype: One junction end does not reproduce the germline sequence, and a read error may be involved. V and J are TRBV7-9 and TRBJ2-3; D ambiguous. The CDR3 has 15 amino acids. Germline V gene sequence: CDR1 SEHNR, CDR2 FQNEAQ (reference sequence). Written as DNA, the CDR3 is TGTGCCAGCAGCTTATACGGAACCAGCACAGATACGCGGTATTTT. Its protein product is CASSLYGTSTDTRYF.

This rearrangement joins TRBV5-1 to TRBJ1-1; D is unresolved. Germline V gene lookup returns CDR1 SGHRS and CDR2 YFSETQ. This CDR3 has 15 amino acids. Trimming took 4 bases from V and 4 from J, leaving 17 bases between them. CDR3: CASSPQFRARTEAFF. The CDR3 DNA follows: TGCGCCAGCAGCCCCCAGTTTAGGGCGCGCACTGAAGCTTTCTTT.

The table lists this clonotype with a few counts. The gene calls are TRBV28 and TRBJ2-7; 9 bases are a match to TRBD2. Losses at the gene ends were 6 bases for V and 4 bases for J; bases not matched to a gene: 10. There are 15 residues in the CDR3. CDR1 and CDR2 (germline): MDHEN, SYDVKM. The CDR3 is CASSHPSSGTYEQYF. Here the CDR3 DNA reads TGTGCCAGCAGCCATCCGTCTAGCGGGACTTACGAGCAGTACTTC.

This chain links TRBV3-1 with TRBJ2-1, with TRBD2 as a possible D gene (6 bases). The CDR3 contains 14 residues. Germline CDR1 reads LGHDT; CDR2 reads YNNKEL (reference sequence). V lost 3 bases and J lost 6, with 12 bases in between. The CDR3 loop reads CASSQGGMGNEQFF. CDR3 DNA: TGTGCCAGCAGCCAGGGCGGGATGGGCAATGAGCAGTTCTTC.

This clonotype came up a few times. This CDR3 is CASSQYPSGVSSYEQYF. For the CDR3, the DNA is TGCGCCAGCAGCCAATATCCTAGCGGGGTTAGCTCCTACGAGCAGTACTTC. The V gene is TRBV4-3, the J gene TRBJ2-7; TRBD2 matches 9 bases. The CDR3 spans 17 residues. Germline trimming cut 2 bases from V and 0 bases from J; bases unmatched to any gene: 8. The V gene's germline CDR1 is LGHNA and CDR2 YSLEER.

The chain links TRBV6-2 or TRBV6-3 to TRBJ2-3; D possibly matches TRBD1 or TRBD2 (6 bases each). The CDR3 contains 13 residues. Trimming shortened V by 7 bases and J by 2 bases, and 10 bases separated the two germline ends. Germline CDR1 MNHEY, CDR2 SVGEGT. CDR3 amino acids: CASNRGLTDTQYF. DNA of the CDR3: TGTGCCAGCAATCGGGGGCTCACAGATACGCAGTATTTT.

The V call is TRBV29-1, the J call TRBJ2-3; D remains unclear. Germline V gene sequence: CDR1 SQVTM, CDR2 ANQGSEA. Trimming removed 3 bases from V and 6 bases from J, with 10 bases in between. The CDR3 length is 12 residues. CDR3 nucleotides: TGCAGCGTTGACGGCGGTGAGGATACGCAGTATTTT. Translating it yields CSVDGGEDTQYF.

The chain joins TRBV7-9 to TRBJ2-7; perhaps TRBD1 as D (5 bases). CDR3 size: 12 residues. V gave up 5 bases and J gave up 6 bases, with 11 bases separating them. Germline V CDR1 and CDR2: SEHNR, FQNEAQ (reference sequence). CDR3 bases: TGTGCCAGCAGCAAGACAGATCTCGAGCAGTACTTC. Translation gives CASSKTDLEQYF.

The table lists this clonotype with a few counts. The chain carries TRBV7-2 and TRBJ2-3; weak D call: TRBD2 (5 bases). This CDR3 comprises 17 residues. With 1 base removed from V and 2 bases from J, the gap between germline ends came to 16 bases. CDR1 is SGHTA and CDR2 is FQGNSA in the germline V gene. This CDR3 reads CASSLVGLLLFTDTQYF. The CDR3 DNA follows: TGTGCCAGCAGCTTAGTTGGACTCCTCCTCTTCACAGATACGCAGTATTTT. Combining the CDR3 with reference TRBV7-2 and TRBJ2-3 gives the whole variable domain GAGVSQSPSNKVTEKGKDVELRCDPISGHTALYWYRQSLGQGLEFLIYFQGNSAPDKSGLPSDRFSAERTGGSVSTLTIQRTQQEDSAVYLCASSLVGLLLFTDTQYFGPGTRLTVL.

The J gene is TRBJ1-5, the V gene TRBV9; D is possibly TRBD1 (5 bases). The CDR3 runs to 15 residues. From germline, CDR1 is SGDLS and CDR2 YYNGEE. Trimming pared 0 bases from V and 4 bases from J, leaving 11 bases between. DNA of the CDR3: TGTGCCAGCAGCGTAGCCGGGACGGATAATCAGCCCCAGCATTTT. Translated: CASSVAGTDNQPQHF.

The chain joins TRBV7-2 to TRBJ2-7; D is unclear. CDR1 and CDR2 from the germline V gene are SGHTA and FQGNSA. The CDR3 sequence is 13 residues long. Trimming took off 4 bases at V and 0 bases at J, with 7 bases between the two ends. Here the CDR3 reads CASSSPYSYEQYF. The CDR3 DNA sequence: TGTGCCAGCAGCTCCCCCTACTCCTACGAGCAGTACTTC.

A word on this clonotype: Sequence at one end of the junction differs from germline and may be a read error. The chain has TRBV20-1 and TRBJ2-5, with D perhaps matching TRBD2 (5 bases). Germline V gene data show CDR1 as DFQATT and CDR2 as SNEGSKA (reference sequence). This CDR3 is 13 amino acids long. The CDR3 reads CSTRIFGQETQYF. CDR3 nucleotide sequence: TGCAGTACTAGAATCTTCGGGCAAGAGACCCAGTACTTC.

This clonotype was found a few times. The chain couples TRBV25-1 to TRBJ2-1; D is undetermined. There are 11 residues in the CDR3. The germline gives CDR1 MGHDK, CDR2 SYGVNS. The ends were cut back, 4 bases at V and 6 bases at J, with 4 bases in the middle. The CDR3 DNA reads TGTGCCAGCAGTGTAGGCAATGAGCAGTTCTTC. Translating it yields CASSVGNEQFF.

The chain combines TRBV6-5 with TRBJ2-2; D gene uncertain. The CDR3 length is 17 residues. Germline values: CDR1 MNHEY, CDR2 SVGAGI. V was clipped by 4 bases and J by 0 bases, with 15 bases between them. This CDR3 reads CASSSPRAWANTGELFF. The CDR3 DNA is TGTGCCAGCAGTTCCCCCCGGGCGTGGGCGAACACCGGGGAGCTGTTTTTT.

The chain joins TRBV24-1 to TRBJ2-1; perhaps D is TRBD1 or TRBD2 (5 bases each). Germline V gene lookup returns CDR1 KGHDR and CDR2 SFDVKD. Trimming took 3 bases from V and 10 from J, leaving 12 bases between them. CDR3 length equals 13 residues. The CDR3 loop is CATSDITRGEQFF. CDR3 nucleotides: TGTGCCACCAGTGATATTACTAGGGGCGAGCAGTTCTTC.

This clonotype was seen more than once but under ten times. For the CDR3, the DNA is TGTGCCAGCAGCCAGATGGGCGTAACCGGGGAGCTGTTTTTT. It codes for CASSQMGVTGELFF. The V and J genes are TRBV4-2 and TRBJ2-2; D remains unclear. The CDR3 runs 14 residues. V was clipped by 3 bases and J by 5 bases, with 10 bases between them. Germline-derived CDR1 and CDR2 are LGHNA and YNFKEQ.